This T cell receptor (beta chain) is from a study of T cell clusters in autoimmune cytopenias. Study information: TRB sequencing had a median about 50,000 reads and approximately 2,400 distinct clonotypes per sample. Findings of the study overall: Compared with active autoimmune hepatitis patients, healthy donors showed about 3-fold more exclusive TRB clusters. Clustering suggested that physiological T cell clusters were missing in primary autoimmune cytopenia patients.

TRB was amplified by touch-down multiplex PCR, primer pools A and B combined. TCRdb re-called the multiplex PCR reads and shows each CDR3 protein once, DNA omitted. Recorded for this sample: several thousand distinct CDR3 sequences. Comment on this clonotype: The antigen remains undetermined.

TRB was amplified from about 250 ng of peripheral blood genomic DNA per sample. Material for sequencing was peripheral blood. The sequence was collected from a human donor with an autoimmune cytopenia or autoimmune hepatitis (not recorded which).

This CDR3 reads CASSWGGTSYEQYF. The gene calls are TRBV27 and TRBJ2-7; TCRdb names TRBD2, which stays unverified in the absence of DNA. The CDR3 is 14 amino acids. CDR1 is MNHEY and CDR2 is SMNVEV in the germline V gene (reference sequence).